What follows are 19 T cell receptor beta chains derived from one specimen sequenced in a study of CD8+ T cells in alopecia areata. The sequencing template was cDNA reverse transcribed from extracted RNA. Data came from immunoSEQ multiplex PCR; TCRdb stores just in-frame clones and leaves some out. The sample includes approximately 150,000 clones, 55% to 65% of them seen just once. Sequencing input: CD4+ T cells sorted from blood. The receptors derive from a human donor in good health.

The chain recombines TRBV6-5 with TRBJ2-1; no definite D call. The CDR3 is 13 residues long. The V gene's germline CDR1 is MNHEY and CDR2 SVGAGI. Deletions cut 6 bases from V and 8 bases from J, with 14 bases between. The CDR3 here is CASRELVGHEQFF. As DNA, the CDR3 is TGTGCCAGCAGGGAGCTAGTAGGACATGAGCAGTTCTTC.

V and J are TRBV29-1 and TRBJ1-1; D is unclear. The CDR3 has 13 residues. CDR1 is SQVTM and CDR2 is ANQGSEA in the germline V gene. The V gene lost 8 bases and the J gene lost 4 bases, with 17 bases spanning the gap. The CDR3 coding sequence is TGCAGCTCAAGATGGGCAGAGACCACTGAAGCTTTCTTT. This gives the protein CSSRWAETTEAFF. Complete variable domain (other parts from reference TRBV29-1 and TRBJ1-1): SAVISQKPSRDICQRGTSLTIQCQVDSQVTMMFWYRQQPGQSLTLIATANQGSEATYESGFVIDKFPISRPNLTFSTLTVSNMSPEDSSIYLCSSRWAETTEAFFGQGTRLTVV.

The chain recombines TRBV29-1 with TRBJ2-1; D ambiguous. The CDR3 is 15 residues long. V was shortened by 0 bases and J by 6 bases, with 15 bases between the two germline ends. Per germline, CDR1 SQVTM and CDR2 ANQGSEA. CDR3 DNA sequence: TGCAGCGTTGAAGATTTACCAATTGCCGGCAATGAGCAGTTCTTC. This gives the protein CSVEDLPIAGNEQFF.

This clone has just a few counts. The rearrangement joins TRBV10-3 to TRBJ2-7; TRBD2 matches 8 bases. Germline trimming cut 4 bases from V and 7 bases from J; bases unmatched to any gene: 9. Germline V gene lookup returns CDR1 ENHRY and CDR2 SYGVKD. The CDR3 is 14 amino acids. The CDR3 is CAISGLGGAHEQYF. CDR3 sequence (DNA): TGTGCCATCAGTGGGCTCGGGGGGGCTCATGAGCAGTACTTC.

CDR3 DNA sequence: TGTGCCTGGAGTAGGGGGACATTCCTGGGCGAGCAGTACTTC. It codes for CAWSRGTFLGEQYF. This rearrangement joins TRBV30 to TRBJ2-7, with D perhaps TRBD1 (6 bases). Germline CDR1 reads GTSNPN; CDR2 reads SVGIG (reference sequence). Trimming stripped 2 bases from V and 6 bases from J, with 17 bases between. This CDR3 is built from 14 residues.

This clone was counted only a few times. The gene calls are TRBV27 and TRBJ1-4; possibly TRBD1 for D (6 bases). V lost 3 bases and J 8 bases, leaving 10 bases between the germline ends. CDR3 length equals 13 residues. Germline V gene sequence: CDR1 MNHEY, CDR2 SMNVEV (reference sequence). CDR3 sequence (DNA): TGTGCCAGCAGTTTCAGGGGTGGGGAAAAACTGTTTTTT. It is translated as CASSFRGGEKLFF.

The V and J genes are TRBV5-1 and TRBJ2-7; D may be TRBD2 (5 bases). The CDR3 spans 14 residues. V was clipped by 0 bases and J by 4 bases, with 11 bases between them. CDR1 and CDR2 from the germline V gene are SGHRS and YFSETQ. This chain's CDR3 is CASSLGLADYEQYF. In DNA, the CDR3 is TGCGCCAGCAGCTTGGGGCTAGCAGATTACGAGCAGTACTTC. Using reference TRBV5-1 and TRBJ2-7 for the parts outside the CDR3, the full variable domain is KAGVTQTPRYLIKTRGQQVTLSCSPISGHRSVSWYQQTPGQGLQFLFEYFSETQRNKGNFPGRFSGRQFSNSRSEMNVSTLELGDSALYLCASSLGLADYEQYFGPGTRLTVT.

Of note for this clone: The CDR3 does not close with the conserved phenylalanine or tryptophan, likely indicating a read error. The limits of the CDR3 on the DNA are not certain, so only TCRdb's listed CDR3 is given. The rearrangement joins TRBV29-1 to TRBJ1-1; no DNA check was done on the table's D call, TRBD1. The CDR3 is 9 amino acids long, termini counted. CDR1 is SQVTM, CDR2 ANQGSEA, per germline. This chain's CDR3 is CSVGTGDIG.

This clone was seen only a few times. The genes are TRBV2 and TRBJ2-2; D gene ambiguous. This CDR3 is 13 amino acids long. Germline CDR1 SNHLY, CDR2 FYNNEI. V dropped 7 bases and J dropped 4 bases, with 10 bases sitting between them. CDR3 loop: CASTPLTTGELFF. The CDR3 DNA reads as TGTGCCAGCACCCCCCTAACCACCGGGGAGCTGTTTTTT.

The chain couples TRBV25-1 to TRBJ2-5; weak D call: TRBD2 (7 bases). Germline V gene sequence: CDR1 MGHDK, CDR2 SYGVNS. The ends were cut back, 0 bases at V and 4 bases at J, with 15 bases in the middle. CDR3 length: 16 residues. CDR3: CASSEYGRRGRETQYF. CDR3 nucleotide sequence: TGTGCCAGCAGTGAATACGGGCGGCGGGGGCGAGAGACCCAGTACTTC.

The CDR3 loop is CAWGLVETQYF. As DNA, the CDR3 is TGTGCCTGGGGACTAGTGGAGACCCAGTACTTC. The chain is built from TRBV30 and TRBJ2-5; 7 nucleotides align to TRBD2. J lost 5 bases, V lost 5 bases, and 2 bases had no gene match. This CDR3 comprises 11 residues. Germline V gene sequence: CDR1 GTSNPN, CDR2 SVGIG (reference sequence).

This clone was observed a few times. The J gene is TRBJ1-5, the V gene TRBV29-1, with 7 bases that match TRBD1. Looked up from germline, CDR1 is SQVTM and CDR2 is ANQGSEA. CDR3 length: 15 amino acids. The ends lost 5 bases at V and 0 bases at J; junction bases unmatched: 7. The CDR3 reads CSVRQGTSSNQPQHF. DNA for the CDR3: TGCAGCGTTCGACAGGGAACTTCTAGCAATCAGCCCCAGCATTTT.

The chain combines TRBV28 with TRBJ1-5, with D perhaps TRBD1 (6 bases). The CDR3 is 16 amino acids. Germline V gene sequence: CDR1 MDHEN, CDR2 SYDVKM. V lost 5 bases and J 3 bases, leaving 17 bases between the germline ends. The chain's CDR3 is CASSTLQGTHNQPQHF. CDR3 in DNA: TGTGCCAGCAGTACCCTGCAGGGGACACACAATCAGCCCCAGCATTTT. Complete variable domain (other parts from reference TRBV28 and TRBJ1-5): DVKVTQSSRYLVKRTGEKVFLECVQDMDHENMFWYRQDPGLGLRLIYFSYDVKMKEKGDIPEGYSVSREKKERFSLILESASTNQTSMYLCASSTLQGTHNQPQHFGDGTRLSIL.

The rearrangement links TRBV11-2 to TRBJ1-4; TRBD1 aligns across 9 bases. The CDR3 is 14 residues long. V was pared by 5 bases and J by 7 bases, with 5 bases of the junction left unmatched. The germline gives CDR1 SGHAT, CDR2 FQNNGV. In DNA form, the CDR3 reads TGTGCCAGCAGCGTCACAGGGGGCTTTGAAAAACTGTTTTTT. It is translated as CASSVTGGFEKLFF.

V and J are TRBV11-2 and TRBJ2-7; 7 bases match TRBD2. The CDR3 contains 16 residues. Germline V CDR1 and CDR2: SGHAT, FQNNGV. Trimming at V came to 4 bases and at J to 5 bases, leaving 14 bases not matched to a gene. CDR3 protein: CASSSVGPLRGDEQYF. As DNA, the CDR3 is TGTGCCAGCAGCTCCGTAGGTCCCCTACGGGGGGACGAGCAGTACTTC.

J is TRBJ2-3 and V is TRBV28, with unresolved D. Germline CDR1 is MDHEN and CDR2 is SYDVKM. This CDR3 has 13 amino acids. V was cut by 4 bases and J by 5 bases, with 10 bases left in between. The CDR3 sequence is CASSSNSVDTQYF. CDR3 coding DNA: TGTGCCAGCAGTTCAAACAGTGTAGATACGCAGTATTTT.

The V gene is TRBV12-5, the J gene TRBJ1-5; unclear D gene. Germline V gene data show CDR1 as LGHNT and CDR2 as FRNRAP. This CDR3 region has 12 residues. The V end was cut by 7 bases, the J end by 8 bases, with 12 bases between. Here the CDR3 reads CASEGWVKPQHF. The CDR3 bases are TGTGCTAGTGAGGGTTGGGTTAAGCCCCAGCATTTT.

The chain recombines TRBV4-2 with TRBJ1-1; 7 bases fit TRBD1. The CDR3 has 14 residues. Germline V gene data show CDR1 as LGHNA and CDR2 as YNFKEQ. V trimming: 5 bases; J trimming: 4 bases; junction bases outside the gene matches: 7. The chain's CDR3 is CASSSDYRGTEAFF. The CDR3 nucleotides are TGTGCCAGCAGCTCAGATTACAGGGGCACTGAAGCTTTCTTT.

The chain recombines TRBV6-1 with TRBJ1-5, with no clear D. The length of the CDR3 is 14 residues. CDR1 is MNHNS, CDR2 SASEGT, per germline. Deletions cut 8 bases from V and 2 bases from J, with 13 bases between. The CDR3 protein is CASLDAGGNQPQHF. The CDR3 nucleotides read TGTGCCAGCTTGGACGCCGGGGGCAATCAGCCCCAGCATTTT.